This is a list of T cell receptor beta chains from one sample in a study of cytomegalovirus exposure and HLA in healthy donors. Repertoires were generated with immunoSEQ multiplex PCR, while TCRdb's copy carries only in-frame clones and drops some. The data contain roughly 180,000 clones, roughly four fifths of them seen just once; the ten biggest clones take up just over 2%. Sequenced material: PBMCs. These TCRs come from a woman younger than 35 in good health and CMV-seropositive. The CDR3 runs from the conserved cysteine through the conserved F or W. Fields, in order: CDR3 length, J gene, clone size, V gene, D gene, CDR3 protein, CDR3 DNA. D genes are given only for firm matches. Clone size is given for some rows only: seen once, a few or many times, or a class if the clone is expanded.

14	TRBJ1-2	-	TRBV5-1	TRBD1	CASSLEGQGYGYTF	TGCGCCAGCAGCTTGGAGGGACAGGGGTATGGCTACACCTTC
15	TRBJ1-1	-	TRBV5-1	-	CASSLVPGVNTEAFF	TGCGCCAGCAGCTTGGTTCCAGGGGTGAACACTGAAGCTTTCTTT
14	TRBJ1-2	-	TRBV14	-	CASSSGTPNYGYTF	TGTGCCAGCAGCTCCGGGACACCGAACTATGGCTACACCTTC
15	TRBJ2-3	-	TRBV7-2	-	CASSLDGADTDTQYF	TGTGCCAGCAGCTTAGACGGAGCGGACACAGATACGCAGTATTTT
13	TRBJ1-2	once	TRBV27	-	CASSLSGTHGYTF	TGTGCCAGCAGTTTGTCCGGTACCCATGGCTACACCTTC
14	TRBJ1-6	-	TRBV5-6	TRBD1	CASSLGDSYSPLHF	TGTGCCAGCAGCTTGGGGGACAGTTATTCACCCCTCCACTTT
15	TRBJ1-6	few	TRBV2	-	CASSAQGTENSPLHF	TGTGCCAGCAGTGCTCAGGGGACGGAAAATTCACCCCTCCACTTT
15	TRBJ1-3	-	TRBV5-8	-	CASSWGGVTGNTIYF	TGTGCCAGCAGCTGGGGAGGAGTGACTGGAAACACCATATATTTT
11	TRBJ2-3	-	TRBV11-2	-	CASSLGHKQYF	TGTGCCAGCAGCCTAGGACATAAGCAGTATTTT
13	TRBJ1-4	once	TRBV29-1	TRBD1	CSVLGGGGEKLFF	TGCAGCGTTCTAGGGGGCGGTGGTGAAAAACTGTTTTTT
15	TRBJ1-5	-	TRBV18	TRBD1	CASSPQGARNQPQHF	TGTGCCAGCTCACCTCAGGGGGCCCGCAATCAGCCCCAGCATTTT
13	TRBJ1-2	once	TRBV7-9	-	CASSINQGGGYTF	TGTGCCAGCAGCATCAACCAGGGAGGAGGCTACACCTTC
16	TRBJ2-7	-	TRBV12-5	TRBD1	CASGLSPSGQLYEQYF	TGTGCTAGTGGTTTGAGCCCTTCGGGACAGCTATACGAGCAGTACTTC
15	TRBJ1-5	once	TRBV7-8	-	CASSFGVSAGQPQHF	TGTGCCAGCAGCTTTGGGGTCTCCGCGGGTCAGCCCCAGCATTTT
14	TRBJ1-1	-	TRBV6-5	-	CASTSGRGVTEAFF	TGTGCCAGCACCTCCGGGAGGGGCGTTACTGAAGCTTTCTTT
14	TRBJ2-5	-	TRBV7-2	-	CASSSFGLQETQYF	TGTGCCAGCAGCTCCTTTGGTCTTCAAGAGACTCAGTACTTC
15	TRBJ1-2	-	TRBV2	-	CASREGALRYYGYTF	TGTGCCAGCAGAGAAGGGGCCCTGCGATACTATGGCTACACCTTC